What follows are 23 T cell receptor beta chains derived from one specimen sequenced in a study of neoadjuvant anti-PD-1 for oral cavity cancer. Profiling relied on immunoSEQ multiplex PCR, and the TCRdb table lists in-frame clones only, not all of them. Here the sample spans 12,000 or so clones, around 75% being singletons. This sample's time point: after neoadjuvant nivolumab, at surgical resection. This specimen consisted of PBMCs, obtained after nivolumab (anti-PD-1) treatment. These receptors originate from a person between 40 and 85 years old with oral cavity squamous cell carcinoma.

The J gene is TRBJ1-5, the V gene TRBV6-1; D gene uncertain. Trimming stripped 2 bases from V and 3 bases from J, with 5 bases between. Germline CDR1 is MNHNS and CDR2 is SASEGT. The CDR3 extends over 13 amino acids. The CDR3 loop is CASSERLNQPQHF. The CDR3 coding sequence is TGTGCCAGCAGTGAACGGCTCAATCAGCCCCAGCATTTT.

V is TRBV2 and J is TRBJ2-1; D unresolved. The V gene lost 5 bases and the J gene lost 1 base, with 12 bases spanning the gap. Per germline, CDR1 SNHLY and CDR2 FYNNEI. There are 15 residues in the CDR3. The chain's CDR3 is CASSITVRSYNEQFF. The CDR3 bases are TGTGCCAGCAGTATCACGGTGAGGTCCTACAATGAGCAGTTCTTC.

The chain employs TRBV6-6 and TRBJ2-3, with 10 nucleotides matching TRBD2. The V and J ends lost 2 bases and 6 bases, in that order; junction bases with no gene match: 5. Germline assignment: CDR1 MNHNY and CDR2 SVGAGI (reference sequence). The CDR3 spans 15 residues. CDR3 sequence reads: CASSYVAGGGDTQYF. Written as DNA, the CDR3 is TGTGCCAGCAGTTACGTAGCGGGAGGCGGCGATACGCAGTATTTT.

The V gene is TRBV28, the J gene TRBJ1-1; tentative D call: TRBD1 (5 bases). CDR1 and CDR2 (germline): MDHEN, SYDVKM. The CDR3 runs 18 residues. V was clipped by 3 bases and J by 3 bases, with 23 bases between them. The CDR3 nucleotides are TGTGCCAGCAGTTTTTTATGGGGACGCCGGGACGGCGACACTGAAGCTTTCTTT. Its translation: CASSFLWGRRDGDTEAFF.

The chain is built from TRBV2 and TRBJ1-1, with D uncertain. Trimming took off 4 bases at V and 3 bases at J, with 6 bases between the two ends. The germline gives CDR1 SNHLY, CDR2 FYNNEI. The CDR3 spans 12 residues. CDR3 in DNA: TGTGCCAGCAGTGGGGGTGACACTGAAGCTTTCTTT. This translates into CASSGGDTEAFF.

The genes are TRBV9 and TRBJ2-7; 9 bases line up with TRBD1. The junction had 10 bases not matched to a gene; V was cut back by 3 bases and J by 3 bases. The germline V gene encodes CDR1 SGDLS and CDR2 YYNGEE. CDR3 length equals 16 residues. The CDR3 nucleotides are TGTGCCAGCAGCGCCCATCTGGAGGACAGGGGCTACGAGCAGTACTTC. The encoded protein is CASSAHLEDRGYEQYF. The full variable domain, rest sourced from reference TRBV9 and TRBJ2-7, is DSGVTQTPKHLITATGQRVTLRCSPRSGDLSVYWYQQSLDQGLQFLIQYYNGEERAKGNILERFSAQQFPDLHSELNLSSLELGDSALYFCASSAHLEDRGYEQYFGPGTRLTVT.

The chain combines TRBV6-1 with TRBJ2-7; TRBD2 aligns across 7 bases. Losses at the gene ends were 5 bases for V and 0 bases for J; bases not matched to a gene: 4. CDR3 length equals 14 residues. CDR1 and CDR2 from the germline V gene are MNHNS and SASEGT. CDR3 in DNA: TGTGCCAGCAGTCCGACGGGGGGCTCCTACGAGCAGTACTTC. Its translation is CASSPTGGSYEQYF.

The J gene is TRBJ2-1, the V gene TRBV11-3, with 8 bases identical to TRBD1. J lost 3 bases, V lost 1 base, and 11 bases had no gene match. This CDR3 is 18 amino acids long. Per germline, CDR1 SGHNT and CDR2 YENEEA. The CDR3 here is CASSLGGSGTGGYNEQFF. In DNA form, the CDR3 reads TGTGCCAGCAGCTTAGGGGGGTCGGGGACAGGCGGCTACAATGAGCAGTTCTTC.

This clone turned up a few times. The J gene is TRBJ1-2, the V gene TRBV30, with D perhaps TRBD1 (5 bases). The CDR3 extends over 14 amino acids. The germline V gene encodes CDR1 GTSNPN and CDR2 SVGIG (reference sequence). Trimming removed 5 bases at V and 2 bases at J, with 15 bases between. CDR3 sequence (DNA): TGTGCCTGGGACCCGGGACGATCAAACTATGGCTACACCTTC. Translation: CAWDPGRSNYGYTF.

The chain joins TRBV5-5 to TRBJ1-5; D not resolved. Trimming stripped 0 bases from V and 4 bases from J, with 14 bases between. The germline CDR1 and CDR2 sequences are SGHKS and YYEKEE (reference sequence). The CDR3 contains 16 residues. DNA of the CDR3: TGTGCCAGCAGCTTGGGGGTCAGTACGGTAAATCAGCCCCAGCATTTT. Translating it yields CASSLGVSTVNQPQHF.

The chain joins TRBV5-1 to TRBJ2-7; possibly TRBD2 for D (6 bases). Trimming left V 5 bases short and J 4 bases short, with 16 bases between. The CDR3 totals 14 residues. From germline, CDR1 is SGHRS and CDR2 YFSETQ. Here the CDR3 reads CASSTMGGLYEQYF. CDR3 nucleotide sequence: TGCGCCAGCAGTACCATGGGGGGTCTTTACGAGCAGTACTTC.

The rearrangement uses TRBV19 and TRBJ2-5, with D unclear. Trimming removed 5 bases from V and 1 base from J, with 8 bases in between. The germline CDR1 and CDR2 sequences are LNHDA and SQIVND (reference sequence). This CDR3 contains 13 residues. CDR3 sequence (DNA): TGTGCCAGTAGTCGGACGGTCCAAGAGACCCAGTACTTC. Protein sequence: CASSRTVQETQYF.

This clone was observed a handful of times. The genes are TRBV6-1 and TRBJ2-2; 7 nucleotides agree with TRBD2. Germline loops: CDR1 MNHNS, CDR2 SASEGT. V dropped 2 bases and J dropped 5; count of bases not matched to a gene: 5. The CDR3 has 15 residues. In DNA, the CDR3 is TGTGCCAGCAGTGAACGTGGGGAGGGGACCGGGGAGCTGTTTTTT. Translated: CASSERGEGTGELFF.

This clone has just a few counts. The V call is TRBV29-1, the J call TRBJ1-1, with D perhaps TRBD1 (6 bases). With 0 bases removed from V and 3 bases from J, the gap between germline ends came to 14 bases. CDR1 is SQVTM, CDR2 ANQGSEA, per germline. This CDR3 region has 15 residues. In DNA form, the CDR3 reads TGCAGCGTTGAAGATGGAGAGACAGGAGACACTGAAGCTTTCTTT. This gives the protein CSVEDGETGDTEAFF. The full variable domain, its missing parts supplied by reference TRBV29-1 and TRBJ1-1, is SAVISQKPSRDICQRGTSLTIQCQVDSQVTMMFWYRQQPGQSLTLIATANQGSEATYESGFVIDKFPISRPNLTFSTLTVSNMSPEDSSIYLCSVEDGETGDTEAFFGQGTRLTVV.

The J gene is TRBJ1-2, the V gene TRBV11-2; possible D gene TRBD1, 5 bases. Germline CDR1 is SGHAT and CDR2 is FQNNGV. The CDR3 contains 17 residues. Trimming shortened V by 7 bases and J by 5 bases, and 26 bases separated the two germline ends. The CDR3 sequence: CASTRLRGRTDEYGYTF. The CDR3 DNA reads TGTGCCAGCACCCGATTACGGGGCCGAACAGACGAATATGGCTACACCTTC.

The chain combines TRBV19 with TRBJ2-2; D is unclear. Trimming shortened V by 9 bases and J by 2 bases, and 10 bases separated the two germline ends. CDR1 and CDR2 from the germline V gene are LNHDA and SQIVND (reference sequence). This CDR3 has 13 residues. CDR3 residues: CASLLLNTGELFF. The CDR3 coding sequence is TGTGCCAGCCTATTACTTAACACCGGGGAGCTGTTTTTT.

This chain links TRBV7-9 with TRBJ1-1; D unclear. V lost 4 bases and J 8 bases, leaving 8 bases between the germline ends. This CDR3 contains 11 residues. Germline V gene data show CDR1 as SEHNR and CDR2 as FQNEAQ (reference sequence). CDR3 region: CASSSVREAFF. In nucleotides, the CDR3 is TGTGCCAGCAGCTCCGTCAGAGAAGCTTTCTTT.

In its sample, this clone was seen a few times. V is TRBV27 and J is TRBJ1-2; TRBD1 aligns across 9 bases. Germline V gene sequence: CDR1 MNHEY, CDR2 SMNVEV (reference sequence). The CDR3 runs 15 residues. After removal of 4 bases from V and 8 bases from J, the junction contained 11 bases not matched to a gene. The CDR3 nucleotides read TGTGCCAGCAGTTCACGGGACAGGGCGAGTAGGGGCTACACCTTC. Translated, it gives CASSSRDRASRGYTF.

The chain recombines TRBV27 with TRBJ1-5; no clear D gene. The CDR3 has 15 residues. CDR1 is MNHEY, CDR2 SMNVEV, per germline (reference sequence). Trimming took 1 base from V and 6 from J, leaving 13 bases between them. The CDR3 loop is CASSLYFAGVQPQHF. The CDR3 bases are TGTGCCAGCAGTTTATATTTCGCGGGAGTTCAGCCCCAGCATTTT.

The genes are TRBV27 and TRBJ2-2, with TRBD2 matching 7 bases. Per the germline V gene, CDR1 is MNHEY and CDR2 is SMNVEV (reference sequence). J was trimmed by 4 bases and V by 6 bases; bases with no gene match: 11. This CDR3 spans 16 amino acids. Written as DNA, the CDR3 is TGTGCCAGCAGACTCATAGCTAGCGGCCTCACCGGGGAGCTGTTTTTT. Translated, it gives CASRLIASGLTGELFF.

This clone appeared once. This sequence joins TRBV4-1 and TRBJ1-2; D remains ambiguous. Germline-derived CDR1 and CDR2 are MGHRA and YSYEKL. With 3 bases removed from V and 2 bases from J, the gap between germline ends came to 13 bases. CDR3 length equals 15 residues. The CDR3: CASSQGRGRNYGYTF. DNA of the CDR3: TGCGCCAGCAGCCAGGGAAGAGGTAGGAACTATGGCTACACCTTC.

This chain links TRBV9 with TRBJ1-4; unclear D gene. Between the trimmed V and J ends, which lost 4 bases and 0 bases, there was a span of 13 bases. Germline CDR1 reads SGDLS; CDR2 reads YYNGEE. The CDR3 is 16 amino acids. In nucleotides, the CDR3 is TGTGCCAGCAGCAACAGCGTCCATGCAACTAATGAAAAACTGTTTTTT. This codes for CASSNSVHATNEKLFF.

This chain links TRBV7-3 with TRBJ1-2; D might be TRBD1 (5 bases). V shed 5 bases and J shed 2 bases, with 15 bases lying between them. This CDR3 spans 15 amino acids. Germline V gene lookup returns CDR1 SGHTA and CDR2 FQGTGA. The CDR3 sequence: CASSPQGGLNYGYTF. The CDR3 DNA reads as TGTGCCAGCAGCCCGCAGGGAGGATTAAACTATGGCTACACCTTC.